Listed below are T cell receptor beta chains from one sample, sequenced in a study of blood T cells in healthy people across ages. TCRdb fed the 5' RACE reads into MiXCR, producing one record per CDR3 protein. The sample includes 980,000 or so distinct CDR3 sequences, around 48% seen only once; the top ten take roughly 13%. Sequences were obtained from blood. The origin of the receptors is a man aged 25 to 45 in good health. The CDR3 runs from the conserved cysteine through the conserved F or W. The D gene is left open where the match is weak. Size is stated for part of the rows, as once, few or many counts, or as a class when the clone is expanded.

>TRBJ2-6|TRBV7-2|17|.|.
TGTGCCAGCAGCTTATCTCCGGGGGTTCCTGGGGCCAACGTCCTGACTTTC
CASSLSPGVPGANVLTF
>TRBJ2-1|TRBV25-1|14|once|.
TGTGCCAGCAGTGCTGCAGGGTGCTACAATGAGCAGTTCTTC
CASSAAGCYNEQFF
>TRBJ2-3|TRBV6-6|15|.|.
TGTGCCAGCAGAACGGGGGACAGAGACACAGATACGCAGTATTTT
CASRTGDRDTDTQYF
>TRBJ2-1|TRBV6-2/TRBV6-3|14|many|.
TGTGCCAGCCGCACGGTACAGGCCGACAATGAGCAGTTCTTC
CASRTVQADNEQFF
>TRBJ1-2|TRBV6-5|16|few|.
TGTGCCACCTACCCCAGTACAGGAATGCTTGATTATGGCTACACCTTC
CATYPSTGMLDYGYTF
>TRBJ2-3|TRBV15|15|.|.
TGTGCCACCAGCCCCCCCGGCCCAGTTGCAGATACGCAGTATTTT
CATSPPGPVADTQYF
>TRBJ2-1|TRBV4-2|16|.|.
TGTGCCAGCAGCCAAGATCTTGGGGGATACTACAATGAGCAGTTCTTC
CASSQDLGGYYNEQFF
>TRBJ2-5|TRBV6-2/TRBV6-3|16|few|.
TGTGCCAGCAGTTACTCGTCGCTTATCTACCAAGAGACCCAGTACTTC
CASSYSSLIYQETQYF
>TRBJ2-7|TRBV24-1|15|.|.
TGTGCCACCAGTGATGCGGAATCCAGGCCCTACGAGCAGTACTTC
CATSDAESRPYEQYF
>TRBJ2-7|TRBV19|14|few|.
TGTGCCAGTGGACCGGGCCTAAGCGGTTCCGAGCAGTACTTC
CASGPGLSGSEQYF
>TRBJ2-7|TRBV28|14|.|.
TGTGCCAGCAGCCCGTGGGGAGCGATCTACGAGCAGTACTTC
CASSPWGAIYEQYF
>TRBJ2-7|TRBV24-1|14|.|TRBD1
TGTGCCACCAGTGACGGGACAGGGTTCTACGAGCAGTACTTC
CATSDGTGFYEQYF
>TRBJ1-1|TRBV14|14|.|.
TGTGCCAGCTCGACTTTAGGACATACCACTGAAGCTTTCTTT
CASSTLGHTTEAFF
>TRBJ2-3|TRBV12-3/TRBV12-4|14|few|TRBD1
TGTGCTTCACAGGACAGGGGGGGCACAGATACGCAGTATTTT
CASQDRGGTDTQYF
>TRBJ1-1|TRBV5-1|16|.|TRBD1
TGCGCCAGCAGCTGGAAAACAGGGGGCTTCGACACTGAAGCTTTCTTT
CASSWKTGGFDTEAFF
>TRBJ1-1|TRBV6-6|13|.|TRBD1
TGTGCCAGCAGTTACTCCGATGGGACAGGAGCTTTCTTT
CASSYSDGTGAFF
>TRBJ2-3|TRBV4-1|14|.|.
TGCGCCAGCAGCTCGGAGACTAGCACAGATACGCAGTATTTT
CASSSETSTDTQYF
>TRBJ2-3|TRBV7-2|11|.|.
TGTGCCAGCAGCTTAGTTTTCACGCAGTATTTT
CASSLVFTQYF